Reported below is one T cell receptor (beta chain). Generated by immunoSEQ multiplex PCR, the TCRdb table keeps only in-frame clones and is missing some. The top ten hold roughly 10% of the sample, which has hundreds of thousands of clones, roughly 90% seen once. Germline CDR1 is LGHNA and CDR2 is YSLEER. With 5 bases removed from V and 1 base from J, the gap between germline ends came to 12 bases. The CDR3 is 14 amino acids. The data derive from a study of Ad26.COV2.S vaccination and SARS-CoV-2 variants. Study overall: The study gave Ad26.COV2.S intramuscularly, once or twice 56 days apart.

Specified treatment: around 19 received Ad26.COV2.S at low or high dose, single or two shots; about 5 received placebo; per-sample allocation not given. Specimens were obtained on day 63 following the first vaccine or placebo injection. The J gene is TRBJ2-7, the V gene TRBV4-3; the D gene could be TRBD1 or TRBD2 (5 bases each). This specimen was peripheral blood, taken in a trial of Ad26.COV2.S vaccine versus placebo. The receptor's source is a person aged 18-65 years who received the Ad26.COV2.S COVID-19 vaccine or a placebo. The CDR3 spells CASSSRDGSYEQYF. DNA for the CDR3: TGCGCCAGCAGCTCAAGGGACGGATCCTACGAGCAGTACTTC.